Listed here are 31 T cell receptor beta chains from one sample, sequenced in a study of T cell clonality in common variable immunodeficiency. Study observations and caveats: Common variable immunodeficiency TCR beta sequences reportedly had fewer deletions and N-nucleotide insertions.

Their antigens remain unidentified. Repertoires were generated with immunoSEQ multiplex PCR, while TCRdb's copy carries only in-frame clones and drops some. The sample counts about 33,000 clones, none seen once; the ten largest own around 6.1%. Input material: peripheral blood mononuclear cells. Every receptor here comes from a human donor with common variable immunodeficiency.

The sample holds a few counts of this clone. Read coverage stops 3 residues before the CDR3 terminus; the germline J gene supplies the remainder. V gene TRBV20-1 combines with J gene TRBJ2-5; D unclear. This CDR3 has 13 amino acids. V was pared by 3 bases and J by 4 bases, with 12 bases between. The germline gives CDR1 DFQATT, CDR2 SNEGSKA (reference sequence). The CDR3 region is CSASSHSRETQYF. The CDR3 bases that were read are TGCAGTGCTAGCAGCCACAGTCGAGAGACC.

About this clone itself: The CDR3 is cut off 3 residues early in the read; its end comes from the germline J gene. The gene calls are TRBV10-2 and TRBJ1-2; 7 positions match TRBD1. The CDR3 runs 13 residues. Germline V gives CDR1 WSHSY, CDR2 SAAADI. The CDR3: CASSVGGGSNYTF. CDR3 bases read: TGCGCCAGCAGTGTAGGAGGGGGCAGTAAC.

As concerns this clone: The observed sequence ends 3 residues before the CDR3 terminus, with the missing tail filled in from the germline J gene. V is TRBV20-1 and J is TRBJ2-7; TRBD1 might be the D (6 bases). Trimming shortened V by 3 bases and J by 2 bases, and 8 bases separated the two germline ends. CDR1 and CDR2 (germline): DFQATT, SNEGSKA (reference sequence). The CDR3 is made up of 12 amino acids. The CDR3 sequence is CSARRQAYEQYF. The DNA read from the CDR3 is TGCAGTGCTAGGAGACAGGCCTACGAG.

This clone was observed at least ten times. The sequenced fragment ends 3 residues before the CDR3 boundary, so the rest is inferred from the germline J gene. This specimen includes other DNA sequences encoding the same CDR3. The chain links TRBV6-1 to TRBJ2-1; 12 bases agree with TRBD2. The CDR3 length is 15 residues. V lost 4 bases, J lost 7 bases, and 5 bases stayed unmatched. The germline CDR1 and CDR2 sequences are MNHNS and SASEGT. The part of the CDR3 DNA that was read is TGTGCCAGCAGTGGGACTAGCGGGGTAGGAAATGAG. It yields the protein CASSGTSGVGNE. The CDR3 as a whole reads CASSGTSGVGNEQFF.

This clone was detected many times. The read terminates 3 residues ahead of where the CDR3 ends, so the germline J gene completes it. The chain carries TRBV2 and TRBJ2-2; a weak D match, TRBD1 (7 bases). The CDR3 length is 15 residues. The V and J ends lost 6 bases and 4 bases respectively, with 15 bases between them. Germline V gives CDR1 SNHLY, CDR2 FYNNEI. The CDR3 loop reads CASSSRQGGTGELFF. The sequenced part of the CDR3 DNA is TGTGCCAGCAGCTCTAGACAGGGAGGCACCGGGGAG.

As concerns this clone: The observed sequence ends 3 residues before the CDR3 terminus, with the missing tail filled in from the germline J gene. This chain uses TRBV2 with TRBJ1-6; D might be TRBD1 (6 bases). V was cut by 8 bases and J by 2 bases, with 13 bases left in between. From germline, CDR1 is SNHLY and CDR2 FYNNEI. The CDR3 has 15 amino acids. CDR3 protein: CASEAGVTYNSPLHF. CDR3 DNA (partial): TGTGCCAGCGAGGCAGGGGTGACCTATAATTCACCC. Looking up the rest from reference TRBV2 and TRBJ1-6 gives the full variable domain: EPEVTQTPSHQVTQMGQEVILRCVPISNHLYFYWYRQILGQKVEFLVSFYNNEISEKSEIFDDQFSVERPDGSNFTLKIRSTKLEDSAMYFCASEAGVTYNSPLHFGNGTRLTVT.

The CDR3 DNA, read in part, is TGTGCCAGCAGCCCTTCCGGGGACTCCGATTACGAG. As protein: CASSPSGDSDYE. The whole CDR3 is CASSPSGDSDYEQYF. The J gene is TRBJ2-7, the V gene TRBV11-3, with D tentatively TRBD2 (6 bases). The missing CDR3 end, 3 residues past where the read stops, is filled in from the germline J gene. Germline CDR1 and CDR2: SGHNT and YENEEA. The CDR3 has 15 residues. Between the trimmed V and J ends, which lost 5 bases and 4 bases, there was a span of 18 bases.

This clone was detected many times. The read terminates 3 residues before the CDR3 end, so the remaining end is supplied by the germline J gene. V usage is TRBV6-2 or TRBV6-3 and J usage is TRBJ2-1, with 9 bases matching TRBD2. The V gene's germline CDR1 is MNHEY and CDR2 SVGEGT. This CDR3 spans 14 amino acids. The J segment lost 3 bases and the V segment lost 10 bases, leaving 7 bases of the junction unmatched. The CDR3 sequence is CATTERGDYNEQFF. CDR3 DNA, as far as it was read: TGTGCCACAACTGAGCGGGGGGACTACAATGAG.

By its share, this clone is medium-sized (0.01 to 0.1%). The read ends 3 residues shy of where the CDR3 ends; the end is completed using the germline J gene. This chain joins TRBV7-3 and TRBJ2-5, with 8 nucleotides matching TRBD1. The CDR3 runs to 14 residues. V dropped 5 bases and J dropped 2; count of bases not matched to a gene: 4. Germline lookup yields CDR1 SGHTA and CDR2 FQGTGA. CDR3 region: CASSVDRGQETQYF. Incomplete CDR3 DNA: TGTGCCAGCAGCGTAGACAGGGGTCAAGAGACC.

Turning to this clone: A much larger clonotype is one base distant, so this may be a read error. Coverage ceases 3 residues before the CDR3 finishes, and the germline J gene fills in the end. V usage is TRBV2 and J usage is TRBJ1-5; D gene unclear. This CDR3 region has 15 residues. Germline CDR1 is SNHLY and CDR2 is FYNNEI. The CDR3 sequence: CASSGTSNGKQPQHF. The covered CDR3 bases are TGTGCCAGCAGTGGGACTTCAAACGGCAAGCAGCCC. The full variable domain, its missing parts supplied by reference TRBV2 and TRBJ1-5, is EPEVTQTPSHQVTQMGQEVILRCVPISNHLYFYWYRQILGQKVEFLVSFYNNEISEKSEIFDDQFSVERPDGSNFTLKIRSTKLEDSAMYFCASSGTSNGKQPQHFGDGTRLSIL.

A word on this clone: The read is 3 residues too short to cover the CDR3 end, so that end is filled in from the germline J gene. This sequence joins TRBV7-7 and TRBJ2-5; a weak D match, TRBD1 (5 bases). Germline CDR1 reads SSHAT; CDR2 reads FNYEAQ (reference sequence). CDR3 length equals 14 residues. V lost 2 bases and J 2 bases, leaving 9 bases between the germline ends. The CDR3 bases that were read are TGTGCCAGCAGCTTAAACAGGCTTCAAGAGACC. This sequence encodes CASSLNRLQET. The CDR3, in full, reads CASSLNRLQETQYF.

This clone turned up a few times. Read data end 3 residues before the CDR3 end; the end is taken from the germline J gene. The genes are TRBV7-8 and TRBJ1-5, with 12 bases aligning to TRBD1. The trim removed 4 bases at V and 5 bases at J, leaving 3 bases unmatched. The CDR3 contains 15 residues. In germline, CDR1 is SGHVS, CDR2 FQNEAQ. This CDR3 reads CASSSGQGADQPQHF. Partial CDR3 DNA: TGTGCCAGCAGCTCGGGACAGGGGGCCGATCAGCCC.

The sample holds many counts of this clone. CDR3 region: CASSLARDQPQHF. The sequenced part of the CDR3 DNA is TGTGCCAGCAGCTTAGCAAGGGATCAGCCC. The V call is TRBV7-2, the J call TRBJ1-5; D gene uncertain. The read falls 3 residues short of the CDR3 end, and the missing part is taken from the germline J gene. The CDR3 covers 13 residues. Trimming shortened V by 0 bases and J by 5 bases, and 5 bases separated the two germline ends. Germline loops: CDR1 SGHTA, CDR2 FQGNSA.

This clone was seen ten or more times. The CDR3 end falls 3 residues outside the read, so it is completed with the germline J gene. The J gene is TRBJ2-5, the V gene TRBV12-3 or TRBV12-4, with 13 bases aligning to TRBD2. The CDR3 has 16 amino acids. The junction had 5 bases not matched to a gene; V was cut back by 6 bases and J by 1 base. CDR3 protein: CASRSGTSGVQETQYF. Incomplete CDR3 DNA: TGTGCCAGCAGATCGGGGACTAGCGGGGTCCAAGAGACC.

This clone was picked up a small number of times. The observed sequence ends 3 residues before the CDR3 terminus, with the missing tail filled in from the germline J gene. This chain links TRBV18 with TRBJ2-3, with 13 positions matching TRBD2. The CDR3 sequence is 16 residues long. Germline V gives CDR1 KGHSH, CDR2 LQKENI. V lost 11 bases and J lost 1; bases outside the gene matches: 9. The part of the CDR3 DNA that was read is TGTGCCTATACTAGCGGGGGGGTTCTGGGCACAGATACG. Translated: CAYTSGGVLGTDT. The complete CDR3 sequence is CAYTSGGVLGTDTQYF.

This clone came up a few times. The CDR3 extends 3 residues past the end of the read, so its final part is completed from the germline J gene. The chain is built from TRBV7-9 and TRBJ2-3; 8 bases fit TRBD2. Germline assignment: CDR1 SEHNR and CDR2 FQNEAQ (reference sequence). The ends lost 6 bases at V and 5 bases at J; junction bases unmatched: 10. This CDR3 contains 15 residues. The CDR3 spells CASSRPGGEGDTQYF. The CDR3 bases that were read are TGTGCCAGCAGTCGTCCGGGAGGGGAGGGAGATACG. The full variable domain, completed using reference TRBV7-9 and TRBJ2-3, is DTGVSQNPRHKITKRGQNVTFRCDPISEHNRLYWYRQTLGQGPEFLTYFQNEAQLEKSRLLSDRFSAERPKGSFSTLEIQRTEQGDSAMYLCASSRPGGEGDTQYFGPGTRLTVL.

This CDR3 is CAWSETGQGYTF. CDR3 bases read: TGTGCCTGGAGTGAAACAGGGCAAGGC. The V and J genes are TRBV30 and TRBJ1-2, with D tentatively TRBD1 (6 bases). The read comes to an end 3 residues before the CDR3 does, leaving the germline J gene to fill in the end. The CDR3 runs to 12 residues. The germline gives CDR1 GTSNPN, CDR2 SVGIG (reference sequence).

As for this clone: With the read ending 3 residues before the CDR3 end, the germline J gene is used to fill in that end. The chain employs TRBV5-1 and TRBJ1-2; possible D gene TRBD1, 6 bases. V shed 4 bases and J shed 6 bases, with 25 bases lying between them. The CDR3 sequence is 17 residues long. Per germline, CDR1 SGHRS and CDR2 YFSETQ. CDR3 sequence reads: CASSVDRNNLGRDGYTF. Incomplete CDR3 DNA: TGCGCCAGCAGCGTCGACAGGAACAACCTCGGTAGGGATGGC.

This clone occurred a few times. The CDR3 end lies 3 residues beyond the end of the read and is filled in from the germline J gene. The chain links TRBV7-2 to TRBJ1-5, with D possibly being TRBD1 (5 bases). Trimming pared 6 bases from V and 2 bases from J, leaving 14 bases between. Germline CDR1 reads SGHTA; CDR2 reads FQGNSA. The CDR3 is 15 amino acids. The CDR3 sequence: CASSPGRGGNQPQHF. The sequenced CDR3 bases are TGTGCCAGCAGTCCAGGGCGAGGGGGCAATCAGCCC. Looking up the rest from reference TRBV7-2 and TRBJ1-5 gives the full variable domain: GAGVSQSPSNKVTEKGKDVELRCDPISGHTALYWYRQSLGQGLEFLIYFQGNSAPDKSGLPSDRFSAERTGGSVSTLTIQRTQQEDSAVYLCASSPGRGGNQPQHFGDGTRLSIL.

This clone turned up a few times. The CDR3 protein is CASSSGGQVQETQYF. The part of the CDR3 DNA that was read is TGTGCCAGCAGCTCGGGGGGACAGGTCCAAGAGACC. The chain employs TRBV7-2 and TRBJ2-5; a weak D match, TRBD1 (8 bases). The read ends 3 residues early relative to the CDR3; the germline J gene fills the gap. The germline CDR1 and CDR2 sequences are SGHTA and FQGNSA. Trimming shortened V by 4 bases and J by 1 base, and 13 bases separated the two germline ends. This CDR3 has 15 amino acids. The full variable domain, its missing parts supplied by reference TRBV7-2 and TRBJ2-5, is GAGVSQSPSNKVTEKGKDVELRCDPISGHTALYWYRQSLGQGLEFLIYFQGNSAPDKSGLPSDRFSAERTGGSVSTLTIQRTQQEDSAVYLCASSSGGQVQETQYFGPGTRLLVL.

This clone has a count of ten or more. Sequencing ends 3 residues short of the CDR3 end; the germline J gene provides the rest. V is TRBV19 and J is TRBJ2-3; D unresolved. The CDR3 is 14 amino acids. With 2 bases removed from V and 0 bases from J, the gap between germline ends came to 6 bases. Germline V gives CDR1 LNHDA, CDR2 SQIVND (reference sequence). The sequenced CDR3 bases are TGTGCCAGTAGTATATCACAGAGCACAGATACG. Amino acids: CASSISQSTDT. The full CDR3 protein reads CASSISQSTDTQYF.

By sample fraction, this clone is medium-sized. The CDR3 is cut off 3 residues early in the read; its end comes from the germline J gene. The V gene is TRBV20-1, the J gene TRBJ1-4, with 9 bases lining up with TRBD1. This CDR3 contains 13 residues. With V trimmed by 7 bases and J by 3 bases, 3 bases remained unmatched. Germline values: CDR1 DFQATT, CDR2 SNEGSKA (reference sequence). The CDR3 region is CSVTGGSNEKLFF. The DNA read from the CDR3 is TGCAGTGTGACAGGGGGATCTAATGAAAAA.

This clone was counted between two and nine times. Read coverage stops 3 residues before the CDR3 terminus; the germline J gene supplies the remainder. The chain recombines TRBV19 with TRBJ1-2, with D perhaps TRBD1 (5 bases). This CDR3 has 16 residues. Germline V lookup: CDR1 LNHDA, CDR2 SQIVND (reference sequence). Trimming removed 5 bases from V and 0 bases from J, with 16 bases in between. CDR3 amino acids: CASSPRKGLANYGYTF. Partial CDR3 DNA: TGTGCCAGTAGTCCGAGGAAGGGGTTGGCTAACTATGGC.

About this clone: The read stops 3 residues short of the end of the CDR3; the missing end is completed from the germline J gene. The chain employs TRBV18 and TRBJ1-5, with D possibly TRBD1 on 5 matching bases. The ends were cut back, 3 bases at V and 2 bases at J, with 17 bases in the middle. The germline V gene encodes CDR1 KGHSH and CDR2 LQKENI. CDR3 length: 17 residues. The CDR3 protein is CASSPSETVYRNQPQHF. The CDR3 DNA, read in part, is TGTGCCAGCTCACCTTCAGAGACAGTTTATCGCAATCAGCCC. The full variable domain, rest sourced from reference TRBV18 and TRBJ1-5, is NAGVMQNPRHLVRRRGQEARLRCSPMKGHSHVYWYRQLPEEGLKFMVYLQKENIIDESGMPKERFSAEFPKEGPSILRIQQVVRGDSAAYFCASSPSETVYRNQPQHFGDGTRLSIL.

Concerning this clone itself: The sequence runs out 3 residues before the end of the CDR3; the remainder is reconstructed from the germline J gene. The V and J genes are TRBV19 and TRBJ2-7, with TRBD1 matching 8 bases. The V gene's germline CDR1 is LNHDA and CDR2 SQIVND (reference sequence). The CDR3 is 15 amino acids. V shed 5 bases and J 2 bases; nucleotides not matched to a gene: 8. The CDR3 reads CASSSDRAGAYEQYF. The CDR3 bases that were read are TGTGCCAGTAGTTCGGACAGGGCAGGGGCCTACGAG.

For this clone: The CDR3 end lies 3 residues beyond the end of the read and is filled in from the germline J gene. The chain joins TRBV18 to TRBJ1-6, with 10 bases aligning to TRBD1. Germline CDR1 is KGHSH and CDR2 is LQKENI. The CDR3 extends over 15 amino acids. V shed 3 bases and J 10 bases; nucleotides not matched to a gene: 6. CDR3 sequence reads: CASSPWDRGLSPLHF. The sequenced part of the CDR3 DNA is TGTGCCAGCTCACCCTGGGACAGGGGTTTATCACCC.

Notes on this clone: The sequenced fragment ends 3 residues before the CDR3 boundary, so the rest is inferred from the germline J gene. The V call is TRBV2, the J call TRBJ1-2, with D perhaps TRBD1 (6 bases). V was trimmed by 5 bases and J by 4 bases, leaving 23 bases between them. Per germline, CDR1 SNHLY and CDR2 FYNNEI. The CDR3 spans 17 residues. CDR3: CASSPSSRGAGSYGYTF. The CDR3 bases that were read are TGTGCCAGCAGTCCGTCCTCCCGGGGGGCGGGTTCCTATGGC.

Ten or more counts support this clone. The read ends 3 residues early relative to the CDR3; the germline J gene fills the gap. The chain combines TRBV7-9 with TRBJ1-1; TRBD1 might be the D (6 bases). The CDR3 is 13 residues long. Trimming stripped 3 bases from V and 4 bases from J, with 9 bases between. Per the germline V gene, CDR1 is SEHNR and CDR2 is FQNEAQ (reference sequence). This chain's CDR3 is CASSLGQRTEAFF. Partial CDR3 DNA: TGTGCCAGCAGCTTGGGACAACGCACTGAA.

This clone was counted a few times. Sequencing ends 3 residues short of the CDR3 end; the germline J gene provides the rest. The gene calls are TRBV19 and TRBJ1-4, with unresolved D. Germline V gene sequence: CDR1 LNHDA, CDR2 SQIVND (reference sequence). This CDR3 has 15 amino acids. Trimming removed 4 bases at V and 5 bases at J, with 14 bases between. CDR3 sequence reads: CASSTRTAPNEKLFF. Incomplete CDR3 DNA: TGTGCCAGTAGTACCCGGACTGCTCCAAATGAAAAA.

This clone was found many times. The CDR3 goes on 3 residues after the read ends, and that part is filled in from the germline J gene. The V and J genes are TRBV18 and TRBJ1-4; 7 bases map to TRBD1. This CDR3 spans 14 amino acids. J was trimmed by 5 bases and V by 2 bases; bases with no gene match: 2. The germline V gene encodes CDR1 KGHSH and CDR2 LQKENI. The sequenced part of the CDR3 DNA is TGTGCCAGCTCACCAAGACAGGGAAATGAAAAA. It is translated as CASSPRQGNEK. The complete CDR3 reads CASSPRQGNEKLFF.

This clone occurred many times. The read is 3 residues too short to cover the CDR3 end, so that end is filled in from the germline J gene. J is TRBJ1-1 and V is TRBV5-1, with 7 bases that match TRBD1. Losses at the gene ends were 3 bases for V and 0 bases for J; bases not matched to a gene: 5. Germline V gene sequence: CDR1 SGHRS, CDR2 YFSETQ. This CDR3 region has 15 residues. This CDR3 is CASSSLTGVNTEAFF. The CDR3 DNA, read in part, is TGCGCCAGCAGCTCACTTACAGGGGTGAACACTGAA.